This T cell receptor beta chain originates from a study of T-cell memory formation after mild COVID-19. TCRdb itself ran the 5' RACE reads through MiXCR, one entry per CDR3 protein. Of hundreds of thousands of distinct CDR3 sequences detected, less than 25% appear once; the ten largest clones hold roughly 9.1%. There are 14 residues in the CDR3. The V gene lost 4 bases and the J gene lost 5 bases, with 14 bases spanning the gap. Germline V CDR1 and CDR2: LGHDT, YNNKEL (reference sequence). V usage is TRBV3-1 and J usage is TRBJ1-1; D not resolved. The receptor was derived from an adult woman who had mild COVID-19 (a few samples of this study predate the infection). Cell type and time point are not known. The material sequenced was PBMCs or a T cell subset sorted from them (not recorded which). The CDR3 DNA sequence: TGTGCCAGCAGCCCTGGGCCCCCGAGGACTGAAGCTTTCTTT. This gives the protein CASSPGPPRTEAFF.